Included here is one TCR beta chain sequence, with context. Its antigen is not yet known. It has no much larger one-base neighbor in the sample; base qualities were not kept. These data come from a study of T cell responses to AZD1222 COVID-19 vaccine (dated by TCRdb to the early 2020s). Notes on the research overall: Because spike-specific TCR depth and breadth did not differ between the two schedules, AZD1222 recipients who got a second dose at roughly 4 weeks were pooled with those who got a second dose at roughly 12 weeks. Trial participants were enrolled by age into 18-55, 56-69 and 70-plus year subgroups, with roughly 160, 29 and 62 TCR-sequenced participants respectively. A total of just over 230 trial participants underwent TCR sequencing, of whom roughly 210 had received two doses of AZD1222 and 26 had received two doses of the MenACWY control vaccine. What the study reported, not specific to this receptor: Conclusions about previously exposed vaccinees were limited because only six AZD1222 recipients were SARS-CoV-2 seropositive at baseline. Vaccine-associated CD4 TCRs spanned the whole spike protein, with dominant responses in regions 160-218 and 743-854. After two AZD1222 doses, both the breadth and the depth of spike-specific TCRs were significantly higher than at day 0 and than in MenACWY recipients. Most participants were white British and females outnumbered males, and the authors suggested that clonal diversity may have been underestimated. No day 14 peak-response samples were available, so repertoires were characterized only after the peak T cell response. In the small 56-69-year group, the increase in depth fell short of significance, most likely because of low power. Epitopes outside the regions mutated in the B.1.351 and B.1.1.7 variants were reportedly recognized by nearly half of the unique spike-specific TCRs.

The time point label here, explained by the study, means: baseline before first vaccination. The vaccinee samples were drawn from two UK trials, COV001 and COV002, one of which was a single-blind randomized controlled phase 2/3 trial testing AZD1222 (ChAdOx1 nCoV-19) in healthy adults. Trial participant PBMC samples were collected at day 0 and day 28 after the second dose for TCRbeta chain sequencing. V sheds 2 bases and J sheds 0 bases, leaving 11 bases between their ends. From the cysteine through the phenylalanine, the CDR3 covers 16 amino acids. Here the CDR3 DNA is all that survives: 48 bases in frame from base 1. The germline V gene yields MGHRA for CDR1 and YSYEKL for CDR2. The CDR3 regions of human TCRbeta chains were analyzed by immunosequencing. From the authors' description of their analysis: TCRs in the repertoires were matched against a reference library of SARS-CoV-2-specific TCRs that had been generated with the MIRA antigen-specificity platform. Breadth was defined as the fraction of unique TCRs that were SARS-CoV-2-associated. Depth was defined as the fraction of total T cells that were SARS-CoV-2-associated. Using the MIRA data, each spike-specific TCR was mapped to the spike region that the TCR reacts to and placed in a CD4 or CD8 class. Log10-transformed breadth and depth values were compared by one-way ANOVA with Sidak's multiple comparisons tests. Sourced from immuneACCESS, this table was stored by TCRdb with only in-frame sequences that have V and J called. A share of the clones is absent; for the studies checked, an unresolved V gene accounts for under half, and the remainder has no known explanation. Clone size and the V and J calls come from that table; the DNA yielded D and trimming. A total of roughly 92,000 clones appear in this sample, roughly 89% of them only once. The ten largest account for over 7.5% of the sample.

Here the chain combines TRBV4-1 and TRBJ2-1, and TRBD2 may be the D gene, going by 5 matching bases. This TCR was recovered from an adult in good health. The starting material was peripheral blood, obtained on day 0 of AZD1222 vaccination. The bases read TGCGCCAGCAGCCAAATCCCTCGGGGCTCCTACAATGAGCAGTTCTTC. Translated, it gives CASSQIPRGSYNEQFF.